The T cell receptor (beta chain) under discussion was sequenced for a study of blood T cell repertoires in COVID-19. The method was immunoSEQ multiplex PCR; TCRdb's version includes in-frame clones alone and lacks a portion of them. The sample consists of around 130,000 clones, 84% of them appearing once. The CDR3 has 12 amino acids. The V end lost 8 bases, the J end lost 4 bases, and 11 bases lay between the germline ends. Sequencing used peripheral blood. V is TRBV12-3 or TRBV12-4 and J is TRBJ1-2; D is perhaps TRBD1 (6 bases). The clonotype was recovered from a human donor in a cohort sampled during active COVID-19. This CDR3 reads CASGTGSYGYTF. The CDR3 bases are TGTGCCAGCGGTACAGGGAGCTATGGCTACACCTTC.